The T cell receptor (beta chain) under discussion was sequenced for a study of graft-versus-host responses after intestinal transplantation. The culture paired approximately 200,000 irradiated violet-dye-labeled stimulators with approximately 200,000 CFSE-labeled responders. This clone was observed a few times. Clones were read by immunoSEQ multiplex PCR, and TCRdb kept only the in-frame ones, dropping some. The sample holds about 10,000 clones, roughly 31% seen once. Findings of the study overall: Some GvH clones appeared in ileal mucosa or blood before recipient bone marrow. Early HvG declines after transplant were associated with peak circulating GvH clone levels. Allograft graft-versus-host to host-versus-graft clonal ratios ran high in patients with graft-donor T cell macrochimerism.

The input for sequencing was alloreactive CD4+ T cells from a mixed lymphocyte reaction culture, taken before transplantation. Stated subset: CFSE-low proliferating T cells sorted from roughly six-day pre-transplant mixed lymphocyte reaction (GvH or HvG direction). This sequence was found in a human patient who was an organ donor for intestinal transplantation.

The CDR3 protein is CASSLVWTGTYEQYF. CDR3 coding DNA: TGTGCCAGCAGCTTAGTATGGACAGGAACCTACGAGCAGTACTTC. This rearrangement joins TRBV7-9 to TRBJ2-7; TRBD1 agrees at 7 bases. From germline, CDR1 is SEHNR and CDR2 FQNEAQ (reference sequence). The CDR3 sequence is 15 residues long. Unmatched junction bases numbered 5, after V lost 1 base and J lost 2 bases.